Listed below are T cell receptor beta chains from one sample, sequenced in a study of shared clonotypes between healthy human individuals. Profiling relied on immunoSEQ multiplex PCR, and the TCRdb table lists in-frame clones only, not all of them. Among 450,000 to 700,000 clones listed, around 95% were seen once. The sequencing sample was made of naive CD8+ T cells sorted from blood. These receptors were collected from a woman under 40 in good health. CDR3s include the opening cysteine and the closing phenylalanine or tryptophan. The D gene is left open where the match is weak. Where a row states a size, it is once, few, many or the class of an expanded clone; other rows omit it.

j_call v_call clone_size d_call cdr3_aa cdr3_nt
TRBJ2-3 TRBV28 - - CASGPGAKGDTQYF TGTGCCAGCGGTCCGGGGGCGAAGGGAGATACGCAGTATTTT
TRBJ2-1 TRBV7-9 - TRBD2 CASSYAGAVNEQFF TGTGCCAGCAGCTACGCGGGAGCGGTCAATGAGCAGTTCTTC
TRBJ2-1 TRBV9 - TRBD1 CASGRGSGGEQFF TGTGCCAGCGGGAGAGGATCAGGGGGTGAGCAGTTCTTC
TRBJ2-7 TRBV5-1 - TRBD1 CASSLAWGQGFSIHEQYF TGCGCCAGCAGCTTGGCCTGGGGACAGGGGTTTTCTATTCACGAGCAGTACTTC
TRBJ2-1 TRBV21-1 - - CASSSSAEGGGGEQFF TGTGCCAGCAGCTCAAGCGCAGAAGGAGGGGGGGGTGAGCAGTTCTTC
TRBJ1-3 TRBV2 - - CASSEEFRRDTIYF TGTGCCAGCAGTGAAGAGTTTAGGCGAGACACCATATATTTT
TRBJ1-1 TRBV27 - - CASSLLTGTEAFF TGTGCCAGCAGTTTACTGACGGGGACTGAAGCTTTCTTT
TRBJ2-1 TRBV27 - - CASSRGSSYNEQFF TGTGCCAGCAGTAGGGGAAGCTCCTACAATGAGCAGTTCTTC
TRBJ2-1 TRBV19 - TRBD2 CASSMPSGRAVDEQFF TGTGCCAGTAGTATGCCTAGCGGGAGGGCTGTCGATGAGCAGTTCTTC
TRBJ2-1 TRBV27 - TRBD1 CASSLSAGGSYNEQFF TGTGCCAGCAGTTTATCAGCAGGGGGCTCCTACAATGAGCAGTTCTTC
TRBJ2-7 TRBV28 once TRBD2 CASSSLAGGGEQYF TGTGCCAGCAGTTCGCTAGCGGGAGGGGGGGAGCAGTACTTC
TRBJ1-3 TRBV19 few - CASTYGLGGNTIYF TGTGCCAGTACCTATGGACTTGGCGGAAACACCATATATTTT
TRBJ1-5 TRBV27 - - CASSLSGGNQPQHF TGTGCCAGCAGTTTATCTGGGGGCAATCAGCCCCAGCATTTT
TRBJ1-3 TRBV4-1 - - CASSPGTFATTIYF TGCGCCAGCAGCCCCGGGACATTTGCAACCACCATATATTTT
TRBJ2-7 TRBV27 - - CATSPMPRDSYEQYF TGTGCCACCAGTCCTATGCCCCGCGATAGCTACGAGCAGTACTTC
TRBJ1-2 TRBV7-9 - - CASSRNRVYGYTF TGTGCCAGCAGCCGGAACAGGGTCTATGGCTACACCTTC
TRBJ2-1 TRBV7-9 - - CASSLASDNEQFF TGTGCCAGCAGCTTAGCTTCCGACAATGAGCAGTTCTTC
TRBJ1-1 TRBV28 - - CASTFNMNTEAFF TGTGCCAGCACTTTTAACATGAACACTGAAGCTTTCTTT
TRBJ2-2 TRBV6-6 - - CASSYSGPTGELFF TGTGCCAGCAGTTACAGCGGGCCGACCGGGGAGCTGTTTTTT
TRBJ2-3 TRBV9 - TRBD2 CASSAGLAGPLDTQYF TGTGCCAGCAGCGCTGGACTAGCGGGACCTCTAGATACGCAGTATTTT
TRBJ2-1 TRBV27 - TRBD1 CASSVTPGTGFYNEQFF TGTGCCAGCAGTGTAACTCCTGGGACAGGGTTTTACAATGAGCAGTTCTTC
TRBJ2-1 TRBV11-2 - - CASSFSGAEQFF TGTGCCAGCAGCTTCTCCGGGGCTGAGCAGTTCTTC
TRBJ1-4 TRBV21-1 - - CASSKTLSTNEKLFF TGTGCCAGCAGCAAAACGTTGTCGACTAATGAAAAACTGTTTTTT
TRBJ2-7 TRBV11-2 - - CASSLGEVLFTYEQYF TGTGCCAGCAGCTTAGGGGAGGTTCTATTCACCTACGAGCAGTACTTC
TRBJ2-1 TRBV11-2 - - CASSWGGQPYNEQFF TGTGCCAGCAGCTGGGGGGGCCAGCCCTACAATGAGCAGTTCTTC
TRBJ2-7 TRBV5-1 - TRBD2 CASSLYVTSGSGSYEQYF TGCGCCAGCAGCTTGTATGTGACTAGCGGGAGCGGCTCCTACGAGCAGTACTTC
TRBJ2-7 TRBV28 - TRBD1 CASSRTGSSYEQYF TGTGCCAGCAGTCGGACAGGGAGCTCCTACGAGCAGTACTTC
TRBJ1-2 TRBV13 - - CASSTWAGGHGYTF TGTGCCAGCAGCACCTGGGCGGGGGGGCATGGCTACACCTTC
TRBJ2-7 TRBV27 - TRBD1 CASSLTGAAYEQYF TGTGCCAGCAGTTTAACAGGGGCGGCCTACGAGCAGTACTTC
TRBJ2-5 TRBV7-8 - TRBD2 CASSPGLAHRETQYF TGTGCCAGCAGCCCCGGACTAGCTCATAGGGAGACCCAGTACTTC
TRBJ2-2 TRBV27 - - CASSLLGGELFF TGTGCCAGCAGTCTTTTAGGCGGGGAGCTGTTTTTT
TRBJ2-3 TRBV27 - TRBD2 CASSHRLAGTDTQYF TGTGCCAGCAGTCACAGACTAGCGGGCACAGATACGCAGTATTTT
TRBJ2-7 TRBV4-1 - TRBD2 CASSQVNISGRLYEQYF TGCGCCAGCAGCCAGGTAAACATTAGCGGGAGGTTATACGAGCAGTACTTC
TRBJ2-3 TRBV27 - TRBD1 CASSWGTGPDTQYF TGTGCCAGCAGTTGGGGGACAGGGCCAGATACGCAGTATTTT
TRBJ2-5 TRBV5-8 - - CASSLTQETQYF TGTGCCAGCAGCTTGACCCAAGAGACCCAGTACTTC
TRBJ2-1 TRBV5-8 - - CASGNFLRDPWDEQFF TGTGCCAGCGGAAATTTTCTCAGGGACCCTTGGGATGAGCAGTTCTTC
TRBJ2-2 TRBV27 - TRBD2 CASSLLLAGGPGELFF TGTGCCAGCAGTTTATTACTAGCGGGAGGACCCGGGGAGCTGTTTTTT
TRBJ2-7 TRBV5-4 - - CASSLQGSSYEQYF TGTGCCAGCAGCTTGCAAGGGAGCTCCTACGAGCAGTACTTC
TRBJ1-1 TRBV27 - - CASNHRGGVYTEAFF TGTGCCAGCAATCATCGCGGGGGAGTGTACACTGAAGCTTTCTTT
TRBJ2-7 TRBV30 - - CAWSGRRDEQYF TGTGCCTGGTCGGGGAGGCGGGACGAGCAGTACTTC
TRBJ1-4 TRBV7-9 - - CASSTWTEAKNEKLFF TGTGCCAGCAGCACCTGGACAGAGGCAAAGAATGAAAAACTGTTTTTT
TRBJ2-1 TRBV5-1 - - CASSLVEQGEGEQFF TGCGCCAGCAGCTTGGTTGAACAGGGAGAGGGTGAGCAGTTCTTC
TRBJ1-2 TRBV5-5 - - CASSQRTGYNGYTF TGTGCCAGCAGCCAAAGGACCGGTTATAATGGCTACACCTTC
TRBJ2-7 TRBV30 - TRBD2 CAWIGTIIYEQYF TGTGCCTGGATTGGGACTATCATATACGAGCAGTACTTC
TRBJ1-1 TRBV14 once - CASSALTLPEAFF TGTGCCAGCAGCGCATTAACTCTACCGGAAGCTTTCTTT
TRBJ2-1 TRBV2 - TRBD2 CASSEALPSGSYEQFF TGTGCCAGCAGTGAAGCGCTCCCTAGCGGGAGCTATGAGCAGTTCTTC
TRBJ2-6 TRBV28 - - CACRGLLSSGANVLTF TGTGCCTGCAGGGGACTCCTTAGCTCTGGGGCCAACGTCCTGACTTTC
TRBJ2-7 TRBV6-5 once - CASSYVDSEAYEQYF TGTGCCAGCAGTTACGTTGACAGCGAAGCCTACGAGCAGTACTTC